The 28 T cell receptor beta chains listed next were all sequenced from one sample in a study of spatial heterogeneity in lung cancer. Whole-study findings and limits: Counts of expanded alpha and beta TCRs within tumors tracked the tumor nonsynonymous mutation count.

These TCRs are of unknown antigen specificity. Via MiXCR, TCRdb re-called the 5' RACE reads, giving one row per CDR3 protein. The sample lists thousands of distinct CDR3 sequences; about 11% were seen once. Indicated time point: sample taken at primary tumor resection. Specimen: lung tumor tissue, collected at surgery. These receptors all come from a female donor with early-stage non-small cell lung cancer.

This clonotype occurred many times. The gene calls are TRBV12-3 or TRBV12-4 and TRBJ1-2, with TRBD1 matching 7 bases. The trim removed 6 bases at V and 9 bases at J, leaving 10 bases unmatched. The CDR3 is 13 residues long. The CDR3 DNA reads as TGTGCCAGCAGATCCAATCCAGGGGGAAGCTACACCTTC. It translates to CASRSNPGGSYTF.

By share, this clonotype ranks as medium-sized. This chain connects TRBV7-9 to TRBJ1-2; 7 nucleotides match TRBD1. The CDR3 spans 15 residues. Germline CDR1 is SEHNR and CDR2 is FQNEAQ (reference sequence). After removal of 4 bases from V and 5 bases from J, the junction contained 10 bases not matched to a gene. The CDR3 here is CASSSRDSVFYGYTF. The CDR3 DNA follows: TGTGCCAGCAGCTCCCGGGACAGCGTTTTTTATGGCTACACCTTC.

This clonotype ranks as medium-sized. The rearrangement uses TRBV10-3 and TRBJ1-6; D possibly corresponds to TRBD1 (5 bases). Trimming pared 6 bases from V and 3 bases from J, leaving 9 bases between. Germline V CDR1 and CDR2: ENHRY, SYGVKD. The CDR3 is 14 amino acids. The CDR3 DNA reads as TGTGCCATCAGCGACAGTGGCTATAATTCACCCCTCCACTTT. Its protein is CAISDSGYNSPLHF.

This clonotype was recorded many times. CDR3 in DNA: TGTGCCAGCAGCGGTCGGGAAAACACCATATATTTT. Translated, it gives CASSGRENTIYF. V usage is TRBV5-6 and J usage is TRBJ1-3, with D hard to call. V lost 4 bases to trimming and J lost 6 bases, with 8 bases between them. Germline CDR1 SGHDT, CDR2 YYEEEE. The CDR3 length is 12 residues.

With regard to this clonotype: This may be a read error, as it is one base from a much larger clone. As the CDR3 is not closed by the conserved phenylalanine or tryptophan, this likely results from a read error. This sequence joins TRBV7-9 and TRBJ2-7; possibly TRBD1 or TRBD2 for D (6 bases each). V was pared by 7 bases and J by 5 bases, with 15 bases between. This CDR3 comprises 13 residues. CDR1 is SEHNR and CDR2 is FQNEAQ in the germline V gene (reference sequence). CDR3 nucleotides: TGTGCCAGCACCTTTGGGGGGCCCAACGAGCAGTACTTA. It specifies CASTFGGPNEQYL.

The chain combines TRBV6-6 with TRBJ1-5; the match to TRBD1 covers 7 bases. The trim removed 6 bases at V and 4 bases at J, leaving 9 bases unmatched. This CDR3 region has 15 residues. Germline V gene sequence: CDR1 MNHNY, CDR2 SVGAGI (reference sequence). CDR3 protein: CASSLDREWNQPQHF. DNA of the CDR3: TGTGCCAGCAGCCTTGACAGGGAATGGAATCAGCCCCAGCATTTT.

By proportion, this clonotype is medium-sized. This chain uses TRBV12-3 or TRBV12-4 with TRBJ1-6; D gene ambiguous. Deletions cut 2 bases from V and 4 bases from J, with 9 bases between. The CDR3 has 15 amino acids. CDR3 in amino acids: CASSLQVSYNSPLHF. The CDR3 DNA reads TGTGCCAGCAGTTTACAGGTTTCTTATAATTCACCCCTCCACTTT.

The rearrangement joins TRBV2 to TRBJ2-5, with TRBD2 identical over 7 bases. CDR1 and CDR2 from the germline V gene are SNHLY and FYNNEI. This CDR3 is built from 14 residues. J was trimmed by 2 bases and V by 6 bases; bases with no gene match: 6. CDR3 residues: CASRAGLNQETQYF. The CDR3 bases are TGTGCCAGCAGAGCGGGACTCAATCAAGAGACCCAGTACTTC.

This clonotype is medium-sized. The chain recombines TRBV24-1 with TRBJ2-1; D not resolved. This CDR3 region has 15 residues. V was pared by 5 bases and J by 6 bases, with 16 bases between. The V gene's germline CDR1 is KGHDR and CDR2 SFDVKD. CDR3 DNA: TGTGCCACCAGTGGGGCCACGCGCACCCTCAATGAGCAGTTCTTC. Translated, it gives CATSGATRTLNEQFF.

Only a few counts were recorded for this clonotype. The chain is built from TRBV18 and TRBJ1-1; tentative D call: TRBD1 (5 bases). V lost 3 bases, J lost 3 bases, and 17 bases lay in between. The CDR3 extends over 16 amino acids. The V gene's germline CDR1 is KGHSH and CDR2 LQKENI. The chain's CDR3 is CASSPGGGRRDTEAFF. The CDR3 DNA follows: TGTGCCAGCTCACCGGGTGGGGGAAGAAGGGACACTGAAGCTTTCTTT.

Ten or more counts support this clonotype. The chain employs TRBV10-3 and TRBJ1-1, with 8 nucleotides matching TRBD1. This CDR3 has 13 residues. Unmatched junction bases numbered 10, after V lost 7 bases and J lost 9 bases. Germline CDR1 and CDR2: ENHRY and SYGVKD. The CDR3 reads CAIMRGQGLQAFF. The CDR3 DNA follows: TGTGCCATCATGAGAGGACAGGGTTTACAAGCTTTCTTT.

The sample holds many counts of this clonotype. V usage is TRBV5-1 and J usage is TRBJ2-7, with 9 bases aligning to TRBD1. Germline CDR1 is SGHRS and CDR2 is YFSETQ. The J segment lost 5 bases and the V segment lost 1 base, leaving 4 bases of the junction unmatched. This CDR3 spans 14 amino acids. The CDR3, as DNA: TGCGCCAGCAGCTTGCGGACAGGGGTAGACGAGCAGTACTTC. Amino acid sequence: CASSLRTGVDEQYF.

This clonotype is termed large (0.1 to 1%). The chain employs TRBV6-2 or TRBV6-3 and TRBJ2-7, with 10 bases lining up with TRBD2. The CDR3 is made up of 15 amino acids. CDR1 and CDR2 (germline): MNHEY, SVGEGT. The trim removed 6 bases at V and 2 bases at J, leaving 7 bases unmatched. The CDR3 spells CASSEGLAETYEQYF. CDR3 sequence (DNA): TGTGCCAGCAGCGAAGGACTAGCGGAGACCTACGAGCAGTACTTC.

The chain uses TRBV7-2 and TRBJ1-5; no clear D. CDR1 and CDR2 from the germline V gene are SGHTA and FQGNSA. CDR3 length: 13 amino acids. The V end lost 8 bases, the J end lost 9 bases, and 17 bases lay between the germline ends. CDR3 DNA: TGTGCCAGCTCCTCAGTCTCTGGGAGGCCCCAGCATTTT. Amino acid sequence: CASSSVSGRPQHF.

The chain is built from TRBV12-3 or TRBV12-4 and TRBJ2-1, with a weak D call TRBD1 (6 bases). The germline V and J ends were trimmed by 6 bases and 6 bases, with 21 bases remaining between them. CDR3 length equals 16 residues. The CDR3 spells CASRMMGQGLGNEQFF. The CDR3 nucleotides read TGTGCCAGCAGAATGATGGGCCAGGGGCTGGGCAATGAGCAGTTCTTC.

Sample share makes this clonotype medium-sized. V gene TRBV28 combines with J gene TRBJ1-3; no reliable D call. The CDR3 is 11 amino acids. Germline CDR1 MDHEN, CDR2 SYDVKM. Trimming stripped 6 bases from V and 8 bases from J, with 8 bases between. CDR3 in amino acids: CASRARYTIYF. For the CDR3, the DNA is TGTGCCAGCAGGGCCAGATACACCATATATTTT.

This clonotype is large by share. This sequence joins TRBV4-2 and TRBJ2-3, with a possible D match to TRBD2 (7 bases). Germline CDR1 reads LGHNA; CDR2 reads YNFKEQ. Deletions cut 0 bases from V and 2 bases from J, with 15 bases between. The CDR3 length is 17 residues. For the CDR3, the DNA is TGTGCCAGCAGCCAAGATGGCGGTGGGGGGGCCACAGATACGCAGTATTTT. It is translated as CASSQDGGGGATDTQYF.

This clonotype was counted only a few times. The rearrangement links TRBV9 to TRBJ2-1; no definite D call. The CDR3 spans 15 residues. V was clipped by 0 bases and J by 0 bases, with 7 bases between them. In germline, CDR1 is SGDLS, CDR2 YYNGEE. The CDR3 DNA sequence: TGTGCCAGCAGCGTAGATTCCCGCTCCTACAATGAGCAGTTCTTC. This encodes CASSVDSRSYNEQFF.

This clonotype was observed a handful of times. The chain employs TRBV5-1 and TRBJ2-7, with D unclear. CDR1 is SGHRS and CDR2 is YFSETQ in the germline V gene. The CDR3 spans 15 residues. Trimming took 1 base from V and 0 from J, leaving 11 bases between them. The CDR3 spells CASSLLGLSSYEQYF. The CDR3 DNA follows: TGCGCCAGCAGCTTGTTGGGCCTCAGCTCCTACGAGCAGTACTTC.

The CDR3 nucleotides read TGTGCCAGCAGCGTGAAGACAGGGGGTAGCTATGGCTACACCTTC. This sequence encodes CASSVKTGGSYGYTF. The chain links TRBV9 to TRBJ1-2; 9 positions agree with TRBD1. The germline V gene encodes CDR1 SGDLS and CDR2 YYNGEE. The CDR3 sequence is 15 residues long. The trim removed 2 bases at V and 4 bases at J, leaving 6 bases unmatched.

This clonotype was counted only a few times. The chain couples TRBV5-6 to TRBJ2-7; D is undetermined. CDR1 SGHDT and CDR2 YYEEEE come from the germline V gene. V lost 0 bases to trimming and J lost 3 bases, with 7 bases between them. CDR3 length: 13 amino acids. DNA for the CDR3: TGTGCCAGCAGCTTGGTCTCGGTCTACGAGCAGTACTTC. This encodes CASSLVSVYEQYF.

Many counts were recorded for this clonotype. The rearrangement joins TRBV6-5 to TRBJ1-3, with unresolved D. Trimming pared 6 bases from V and 0 bases from J, leaving 12 bases between. The CDR3 totals 15 residues. Germline loops: CDR1 MNHEY, CDR2 SVGAGI. The CDR3 DNA reads as TGTGCCAGCAGGTCGACGGCCGCCTCTGGAAACACCATATATTTT. Residues: CASRSTAASGNTIYF.

This clonotype was counted ten times or more. The chain recombines TRBV5-1 with TRBJ2-7; TRBD2 matches 10 bases. The J segment lost 2 bases and the V segment lost 1 base, leaving 3 bases of the junction unmatched. The germline gives CDR1 SGHRS, CDR2 YFSETQ. There are 15 residues in the CDR3. For the CDR3, the DNA is TGCGCCAGCAGCTTGCAGCGGGGGGGAGCCTACGAGCAGTACTTC. As protein: CASSLQRGGAYEQYF.

The genes are TRBV5-5 and TRBJ2-5, with 9 bases identical to TRBD1. The CDR3 is 15 residues long. After removal of 2 bases from V and 4 bases from J, the junction contained 6 bases not matched to a gene. Germline CDR1 reads SGHKS; CDR2 reads YYEKEE (reference sequence). Here the CDR3 reads CASSLIQGAGETQYF. CDR3 bases: TGTGCCAGCAGCTTAATACAGGGGGCGGGAGAGACCCAGTACTTC.

This clonotype counts as medium-sized. The V call is TRBV27, the J call TRBJ2-6, with D possibly TRBD1 on 5 matching bases. Germline-derived CDR1 and CDR2 are MNHEY and SMNVEV (reference sequence). Trimming cost V 2 bases and J 0 bases, with 17 bases left between them. The CDR3 sequence is 19 residues long. In DNA, the CDR3 is TGTGCCAGCAGTTTAAATGGCAGGGTCCTTTTCTCTGGGGCCAACGTCCTGACTTTC. Protein: CASSLNGRVLFSGANVLTF. The full variable domain, completed using reference TRBV27 and TRBJ2-6, is EAQVTQNPRYLITVTGKKLTVTCSQNMNHEYMSWYRQDPGLGLRQIYYSMNVEVTDKGDVPEGYKVSRKEKRNFPLILESPSPNQTSLYFCASSLNGRVLFSGANVLTFGAGSRLTVL.

This clonotype was detected once. CDR3 amino acids: CASSQAVSPNSPLHF. The CDR3 DNA reads as TGTGCCAGCAGCCAAGCGGTATCACCTAATTCACCCCTCCACTTT. The chain couples TRBV3-1 to TRBJ1-6; D remains ambiguous. The V and J ends lost 1 base and 6 bases respectively, with 10 bases between them. The germline V gene has CDR1 LGHDT and CDR2 YNNKEL (reference sequence). This CDR3 contains 15 residues.

In this sample, this clonotype turned up many times. This sequence joins TRBV6-2 or TRBV6-3 and TRBJ1-2, with TRBD1 as a possible D gene (5 bases). Germline-derived CDR1 and CDR2 are MNHEY and SVGEGT. This CDR3 region has 13 residues. The V and J ends lost 3 bases and 4 bases respectively, with 9 bases between them. CDR3 in DNA: TGTGCCAGCAGTTATGGGGCAGGCTATGGCTACACCTTC. The encoded protein is CASSYGAGYGYTF.

The CDR3 coding sequence is TGCGCCAGCAGCTTGTGGGCGGATGGCTACACCTTC. It encodes CASSLWADGYTF. The chain joins TRBV5-1 to TRBJ1-2; D unresolved. The V gene lost 1 base and the J gene lost 6 bases, with 7 bases spanning the gap. CDR1 SGHRS and CDR2 YFSETQ come from the germline V gene. This CDR3 comprises 12 residues.